The 32 T cell receptor beta chains given below trace back to one sample, sequenced in a study of T cells in Graves' hyperthyroidism and ophthalmopathy. RNA transcripts served as the template for amplifying TCR beta CDR3 regions. The primer set for the first-round RT-PCR of the TCR CDR3 was HTBI. MiXCR, applied by TCRdb to the multiplex PCR reads, yields one record per CDR3 protein. Of about half a million distinct CDR3 sequences listed, 20% to 25% are singletons. Sequenced material: blood. The receptor source for this set is an older woman with Graves' ophthalmopathy.

The chain couples TRBV9 to TRBJ1-5; D unresolved. Germline CDR1 is SGDLS and CDR2 is YYNGEE. This CDR3 is built from 13 residues. With 0 bases removed from V and 7 bases from J, the gap between germline ends came to 8 bases. The CDR3 bases are TGTGCCAGCAGCGTAGTCGGATACCAGCCCCAGCATTTT. Protein sequence: CASSVVGYQPQHF.

Remarks on this clonotype: This may stem from a read error, because a much larger clone lies one nucleotide away. The rearrangement joins TRBV7-6 to TRBJ2-3; D uncertain. This CDR3 contains 12 residues. Germline V CDR1 and CDR2: SGHVS, FNYEAQ. Here the CDR3 DNA reads TGTGCCAGCGGCTTAATGGGAGATACGCAGTATTTT. Translating it yields CASGLMGDTQYF. The variable domain in full, completed from reference TRBV7-6 and TRBJ2-3, reads GAGVSQSPRYKVTKRGQDVALRCDPISGHVSLYWYRQALGQGPEFLTYFNYEAQQDKSGLPNDRFSAERPEGSISTLTIQRTEQRDSAMYRCASGLMGDTQYFGPGTRLTVL.

The V call is TRBV28, the J call TRBJ1-4; no clear D gene. The CDR3 totals 11 residues. Germline-derived CDR1 and CDR2 are MDHEN and SYDVKM. V was cut by 4 bases and J by 7 bases, with 4 bases left in between. The CDR3 DNA reads as TGTGCCAGCAGTTATAGTGAAAAACTGTTTTTT. It yields the protein CASSYSEKLFF.

This clonotype was recorded many times. DNA for the CDR3: TGTGCCACCAGCCGGACGGCAAACACTGAAGCTTTCTTT. Amino acids: CATSRTANTEAFF. This chain links TRBV15 with TRBJ1-1; D unresolved. The germline CDR1 and CDR2 sequences are LNHNV and YYDKDF (reference sequence). The CDR3 contains 13 residues. Trimming shortened V by 5 bases and J by 2 bases, and 9 bases separated the two germline ends. Using reference TRBV15 and TRBJ1-1 for the parts outside the CDR3, the full variable domain is DAMVIQNPRYQVTQFGKPVTLSCSQTLNHNVMYWYQQKSSQAPKLLFHYYDKDFNNEADTPDNFQSRRPNTSFCFLDIRSPGLGDTAMYLCATSRTANTEAFFGQGTRLTVV.

This clonotype has only a few counts. The chain is built from TRBV20-1 and TRBJ1-2, with D possibly TRBD1 on 5 matching bases. V was shortened by 0 bases and J by 8 bases, with 16 bases between the two germline ends. The CDR3 extends over 14 amino acids. The germline CDR1 and CDR2 sequences are DFQATT and SNEGSKA (reference sequence). CDR3 DNA: TGCAGTGCTAGAGATCCCCAGGGTGTGTTGGGCTACACCTTC. Translation gives CSARDPQGVLGYTF.

This clonotype has only a few counts. The chain recombines TRBV30 with TRBJ1-2; 9 bases align to TRBD1. The germline gives CDR1 GTSNPN, CDR2 SVGIG (reference sequence). The CDR3 is 12 residues long. The J segment lost 6 bases and the V segment lost 7 bases, leaving 6 bases of the junction unmatched. The CDR3 DNA follows: TGTGCCTTGGGACAGGGCCCCGATGGCTACACCTTC. This codes for CALGQGPDGYTF.

This clonotype was recorded at least ten times. The chain employs TRBV12-3 or TRBV12-4 and TRBJ1-1; D perhaps matches TRBD1 (5 bases). This CDR3 is 15 amino acids long. V dropped 3 bases and J dropped 5 bases, with 16 bases sitting between them. This CDR3 is CASSFLPGQGTEAFF. The CDR3, as DNA: TGTGCCAGCAGTTTCCTACCAGGCCAGGGTACTGAAGCTTTCTTT.

This clonotype showed up many times. This chain joins TRBV11-1 and TRBJ2-1, with 10 bases fitting TRBD2. J gave up 7 bases and V 3 bases, and 3 bases lay outside the gene matches. Germline assignment: CDR1 SGHAT and CDR2 FQDESV (reference sequence). CDR3 size: 14 residues. Written as DNA, the CDR3 is TGTGCCAGCAGCTTGGGACTAGCGTCGAATGAGCAGTTCTTC. The encoded protein is CASSLGLASNEQFF.

This clonotype was observed a handful of times. V gene TRBV6-1 combines with J gene TRBJ1-2; D is unclear. The CDR3 has 11 residues. V lost 8 bases, J lost 8 bases, and 12 bases lay in between. The V gene's germline CDR1 is MNHNS and CDR2 SASEGT. This CDR3 is CASGWTVGYTF. CDR3 nucleotide sequence: TGTGCCAGCGGGTGGACCGTCGGCTACACCTTC.

V and J are TRBV20-1 and TRBJ1-1, with a possible D match to TRBD1 (5 bases). The germline V gene encodes CDR1 DFQATT and CDR2 SNEGSKA (reference sequence). This CDR3 spans 13 amino acids. CDR3 DNA sequence: TGCAGCCGGTGGGGGGTCGGTAACACTGAAGCTTTCTTT. This encodes CSRWGVGNTEAFF.

This clonotype was seen ten or more times. The chain carries TRBV7-6 and TRBJ1-6, with 7 nucleotides matching TRBD1. The V gene's germline CDR1 is SGHVS and CDR2 FNYEAQ. The CDR3 is made up of 14 amino acids. Trimming at V came to 5 bases and at J to 5 bases, leaving 3 bases not matched to a gene. The CDR3 protein is CASSMGQNNSPLHF. For the CDR3, the DNA is TGTGCCAGCAGCATGGGACAGAATAATTCACCCCTCCACTTT.

This clonotype has only a few counts. Lacking the conserved final phenylalanine or tryptophan, this CDR3 likely reflects a read error. The chain recombines TRBV12-3 or TRBV12-4 with TRBJ2-1, with D tentatively TRBD2 (5 bases). CDR3 length equals 14 residues. Deletions cut 6 bases from V and 0 bases from J, with 9 bases between. DNA of the CDR3: TGTGCCAGCAGAAGCGGTCCCTCCTACAATGAGCAGTTCTCC. Encoded protein: CASRSGPSYNEQFS.

The chain links TRBV5-4 to TRBJ1-2; TRBD1 is a possible D gene (6 bases). Per germline, CDR1 SGHNT and CDR2 YYREEE (reference sequence). This CDR3 comprises 14 residues. Trimming shortened V by 1 base and J by 8 bases, and 15 bases separated the two germline ends. The chain's CDR3 is CASSLRGGAGGYTF. For the CDR3, the DNA is TGTGCCAGCAGCTTGAGGGGGGGGGCAGGCGGCTACACCTTC.

This chain links TRBV3-1 with TRBJ2-2, with 7 positions matching TRBD1. Germline trimming cut 9 bases from V and 3 bases from J; bases unmatched to any gene: 10. CDR1 and CDR2 from the germline V gene are LGHDT and YNNKEL (reference sequence). The CDR3 is made up of 15 amino acids. The CDR3 reads CASFAGQGDTGELFF. As DNA, the CDR3 is TGTGCCAGTTTTGCCGGTCAGGGGGACACCGGGGAGCTGTTTTTT.

This clonotype was observed at least ten times. The CDR3 sequence is CASSRPGGSDEQFF. The CDR3 nucleotides read TGTGCCAGCAGCCGCCCCGGCGGGAGTGATGAGCAGTTCTTC. The chain employs TRBV11-2 and TRBJ2-1, with TRBD2 matching over 7 bases. CDR1 is SGHAT and CDR2 is FQNNGV in the germline V gene. CDR3 length equals 14 residues. With V trimmed by 5 bases and J by 8 bases, 9 bases remained unmatched.

This clonotype was seen repeatedly, ten times or more. Here the CDR3 DNA reads TGTGCCAGCAGACGGACAGGGCGTAATGAAAAACTGTTTTTT. It specifies CASRRTGRNEKLFF. The V and J genes are TRBV6-1 and TRBJ1-4; 8 bases line up with TRBD1. Unmatched junction bases numbered 4, after V lost 6 bases and J lost 4 bases. Germline CDR1 MNHNS, CDR2 SASEGT. CDR3 size: 14 residues.

The chain uses TRBV4-3 and TRBJ2-1; 10 positions match TRBD1. This CDR3 is built from 16 residues. Germline V gives CDR1 LGHNA, CDR2 YSLEER. V shed 0 bases, J shed 6 bases, and the junction held 5 bases outside the gene matches. The CDR3 coding sequence is TGCGCCAGCAGCCAAGAACCGGGACAGGGGATCAATGAGCAGTTCTTC. It is translated as CASSQEPGQGINEQFF.

This clonotype showed up many times. This chain uses TRBV20-1 with TRBJ2-1; perhaps TRBD2 as D (6 bases). V was pared by 1 base and J by 7 bases, with 8 bases between. The germline V gene has CDR1 DFQATT and CDR2 SNEGSKA (reference sequence). The CDR3 has 12 amino acids. The CDR3: CSARGGENEQFF. The CDR3 DNA follows: TGCAGTGCTAGAGGGGGGGAAAATGAGCAGTTCTTC.

The chain links TRBV30 to TRBJ1-5, with 9 bases that match TRBD1. V trimming: 5 bases; J trimming: 2 bases; junction bases outside the gene matches: 10. The CDR3 consists of 16 residues. Germline lookup yields CDR1 GTSNPN and CDR2 SVGIG (reference sequence). CDR3 loop: CAWGTGTGIGNQPQHF. The CDR3 DNA is TGTGCCTGGGGAACCGGGACAGGGATTGGCAATCAGCCCCAGCATTTT.

This clonotype was counted ten times or more. This rearrangement joins TRBV2 to TRBJ2-5, with no clear D. This CDR3 is built from 13 residues. With 3 bases removed from V and 0 bases from J, the gap between germline ends came to 5 bases. Germline CDR1 and CDR2: SNHLY and FYNNEI. CDR3 nucleotides: TGTGCCAGCAGTGATGGGTACCAAGAGACCCAGTACTTC. Protein product: CASSDGYQETQYF.

Many counts were recorded for this clonotype. The rearrangement uses TRBV30 and TRBJ1-2, with a tentative D call TRBD1 (5 bases). Looked up from germline, CDR1 is GTSNPN and CDR2 is SVGIG (reference sequence). CDR3 length equals 13 residues. Trimming shortened V by 0 bases and J by 6 bases, and 11 bases separated the two germline ends. The CDR3 region has the DNA TGTGCCTGGAGTGTACAGGCAGGACATGGCTACACCTTC. Translated: CAWSVQAGHGYTF.

Ten or more counts support this clonotype. The V gene is TRBV29-1, the J gene TRBJ2-7, with unresolved D. The length of the CDR3 is 14 residues. The ends were cut back, 2 bases at V and 2 bases at J, with 13 bases in the middle. Germline V gene sequence: CDR1 SQVTM, CDR2 ANQGSEA. Here the CDR3 reads CSVEKSGDPYEQYF. The CDR3 DNA follows: TGCAGCGTTGAAAAAAGTGGAGACCCCTACGAGCAGTACTTC.

This rearrangement joins TRBV19 to TRBJ2-5; 7 bases fit TRBD2. CDR3 length: 14 residues. The junction had 10 bases not matched to a gene; V was cut back by 7 bases and J by 5 bases. From germline, CDR1 is LNHDA and CDR2 SQIVND (reference sequence). DNA for the CDR3: TGTGCCAGTAATGCGCGGGAGTTTCAGGAGACCCAGTACTTC. The encoded protein is CASNAREFQETQYF.

The chain is built from TRBV24-1 and TRBJ2-2; D gene uncertain. The CDR3 spans 13 residues. The V end lost 6 bases, the J end lost 9 bases, and 13 bases lay between the germline ends. From germline, CDR1 is KGHDR and CDR2 SFDVKD. Here the CDR3 reads CATSKDPGRELFF. In nucleotides, the CDR3 is TGTGCCACCAGTAAAGACCCGGGCAGGGAGCTGTTTTTT.

This clonotype was observed a handful of times. The CDR3 loop is CASSLSGLTYNEQFF. The CDR3 bases are TGTGCCAGCAGCTTGAGCGGCCTAACCTACAATGAGCAGTTCTTC. The chain is built from TRBV5-6 and TRBJ2-1; weak D call: TRBD2 (5 bases). The germline gives CDR1 SGHDT, CDR2 YYEEEE. Trimming pared 1 base from V and 2 bases from J, leaving 10 bases between. The CDR3 runs to 15 residues.

This clonotype was counted between two and nine times. A single base separates this from a much larger clone, so it may be a read error. The V and J genes are TRBV7-3 and TRBJ2-1, with 13 bases lining up with TRBD2. The trim removed 5 bases at V and 9 bases at J, leaving 4 bases unmatched. This CDR3 is 14 amino acids long. From germline, CDR1 is SGHTA and CDR2 FQGTGA. CDR3: CASSTGLAGSEQFF. CDR3 nucleotide sequence: TGTGCCAGCAGCACGGGACTAGCGGGAAGTGAGCAGTTCTTC.

The CDR3 protein is CASSMGYRGRFGGYTF. The CDR3, as DNA: TGTGCCAGCAGCATGGGGTACAGGGGGCGCTTCGGCGGCTACACCTTC. The rearrangement uses TRBV27 and TRBJ1-2, with 9 nucleotides matching TRBD1. The CDR3 contains 16 residues. Per germline, CDR1 MNHEY and CDR2 SMNVEV (reference sequence). With 6 bases clipped from V and 8 bases from J, the junction kept 16 bases outside the gene matches.

The rearrangement joins TRBV27 to TRBJ1-5; D is possibly TRBD1 (5 bases). CDR1 and CDR2 (germline): MNHEY, SMNVEV (reference sequence). This CDR3 spans 15 amino acids. With 6 bases removed from V and 5 bases from J, the gap between germline ends came to 17 bases. CDR3 nucleotides: TGTGCCAGCAGCTCCGGGGGGTATGGTTATCAGCCCCAGCATTTT. It is translated as CASSSGGYGYQPQHF.

This clonotype was detected many times. This sequence joins TRBV2 and TRBJ2-2; TRBD2 aligns across 7 bases. The CDR3 totals 13 residues. CDR1 and CDR2 from the germline V gene are SNHLY and FYNNEI. V lost 7 bases and J lost 7; bases outside the gene matches: 6. The DNA of the CDR3 is TGTGCCAGCAATTTCAGGGAGGGCGGGGAGCTGTTTTTT. Amino acid sequence: CASNFREGGELFF.

The chain carries TRBV24-1 and TRBJ1-6; 9 nucleotides line up with TRBD1. V was clipped by 4 bases and J by 7 bases; unmatched bases: 7. The CDR3 loop spans 16 amino acids. The germline V gene encodes CDR1 KGHDR and CDR2 SFDVKD. The CDR3 spells CATSDSRTGVNSPLHF. The CDR3 coding sequence is TGTGCCACCAGTGACTCGCGGACAGGGGTGAATTCACCCCTCCACTTT.

The V and J genes are TRBV6-5 and TRBJ2-3, with D tentatively TRBD2 (6 bases). V shed 2 bases and J shed 4 bases, with 13 bases lying between them. Germline CDR1 MNHEY, CDR2 SVGAGI. The CDR3 has 15 residues. CDR3 sequence reads: CASSYLGSSPDTQYF. CDR3 DNA sequence: TGTGCCAGCAGTTACCTCGGGAGTAGTCCAGATACGCAGTATTTT.

This clonotype has a handful of counts. CDR3 DNA sequence: TGTGCCAGCAGCTTAGCGGGCTCTGGGTCCGGGGAGCTGTTTTTT. Translating gives CASSLAGSGSGELFF. The chain has TRBV11-1 and TRBJ2-2; D not certain. The length of the CDR3 is 15 residues. Germline-derived CDR1 and CDR2 are SGHAT and FQDESV (reference sequence). V lost 0 bases and J 6 bases, leaving 11 bases between the germline ends.